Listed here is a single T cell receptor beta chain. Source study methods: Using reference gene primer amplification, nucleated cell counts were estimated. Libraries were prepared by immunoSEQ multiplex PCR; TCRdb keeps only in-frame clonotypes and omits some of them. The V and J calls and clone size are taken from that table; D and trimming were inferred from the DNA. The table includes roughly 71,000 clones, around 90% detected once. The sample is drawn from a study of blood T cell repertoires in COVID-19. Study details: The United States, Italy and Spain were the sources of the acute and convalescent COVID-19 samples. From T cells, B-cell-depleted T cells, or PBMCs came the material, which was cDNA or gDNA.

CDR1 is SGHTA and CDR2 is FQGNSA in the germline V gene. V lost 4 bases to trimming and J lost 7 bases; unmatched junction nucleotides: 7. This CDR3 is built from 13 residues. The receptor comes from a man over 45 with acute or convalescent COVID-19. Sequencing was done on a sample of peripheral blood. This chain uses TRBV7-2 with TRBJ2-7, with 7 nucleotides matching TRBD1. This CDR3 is CASSWDRKGEQYF. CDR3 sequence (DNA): TGTGCCAGCAGCTGGGACAGAAAAGGGGAGCAGTACTTC.